The rows below give T cell receptor beta chains drawn from one sample of a study of identical twins. TCRdb processed the 5' RACE reads anew with MiXCR; each CDR3 protein has one entry. This sample has 650,000 to 750,000 distinct CDR3 sequences, with 20% to 25% found just once. The sample also formed part of further work on T cells expressing NK-cell markers.

The sample comprised PBMCs. These receptors all stem from a woman under 30 in good health. Both conserved end residues are trimmed from each CDR3. Not all rows give a size; the values are once, few, many and, for expanded clones, a class.

clone size: few
V gene: TRBV6-1
J gene: TRBJ1-2
CDR3 protein: ASSEGGVYYGYT

clone size: -
V gene: TRBV27
J gene: TRBJ2-1
CDR3 protein: ASSSALVRGSDPSEQF

clone size: -
V gene: TRBV2
J gene: TRBJ2-7
CDR3 protein: ASSEDRRTYEQY

clone size: few
V gene: TRBV20-1
J gene: TRBJ2-1
CDR3 protein: SARQGGTIVGDNEQF

clone size: -
V gene: TRBV20-1
J gene: TRBJ2-7
CDR3 protein: SARDRRPRSSEQY

clone size: few
V gene: TRBV25-1
J gene: TRBJ2-7
CDR3 protein: ASSARRGQGDEQY

clone size: -
V gene: TRBV5-1
J gene: TRBJ1-1
CDR3 protein: ASSLDASNTEAF

clone size: -
V gene: TRBV2
J gene: TRBJ2-5
CDR3 protein: ASIVTRAETQY

clone size: -
V gene: TRBV29-1
J gene: TRBJ2-7
CDR3 protein: SVESNYGGGNEQY

clone size: -
V gene: TRBV29-1
J gene: TRBJ1-3
CDR3 protein: SVAGVPTIQGSGNTIY

clone size: few
V gene: TRBV15
J gene: TRBJ2-3
CDR3 protein: ATSRDFQDTQY

clone size: few
V gene: TRBV6-5
J gene: TRBJ1-2
CDR3 protein: ASSYGGTGTYGYT

clone size: few
V gene: TRBV7-6
J gene: TRBJ2-7
CDR3 protein: ASSLSGGMPYEQY

clone size: few
V gene: TRBV20-1
J gene: TRBJ2-5
CDR3 protein: SAHPVTGKETQY

clone size: -
V gene: TRBV4-2
J gene: TRBJ2-1
CDR3 protein: ASSPGLVGVVYNEQF

clone size: -
V gene: TRBV12-3/TRBV12-4
J gene: TRBJ2-7
CDR3 protein: ASTPGGSRSYEQY

clone size: few
V gene: TRBV6-1
J gene: TRBJ2-1
CDR3 protein: ASTAGTHNEQF

clone size: -
V gene: TRBV7-8
J gene: TRBJ1-1
CDR3 protein: ASSLARGWNTEAF

clone size: -
V gene: TRBV29-1
J gene: TRBJ2-7
CDR3 protein: SASTGLGYEQY

clone size: few
V gene: TRBV20-1
J gene: TRBJ1-5
CDR3 protein: SASPLAGRPQH

clone size: few
V gene: TRBV25-1
J gene: TRBJ1-2
CDR3 protein: ASRPTGSPYGYT

clone size: many
V gene: TRBV12-3/TRBV12-4
J gene: TRBJ2-1
CDR3 protein: ASSFGQAAQV

clone size: -
V gene: TRBV6-4
J gene: TRBJ2-3
CDR3 protein: ASSDRYPTDTQY

clone size: many
V gene: TRBV20-1
J gene: TRBJ1-5
CDR3 protein: SAATGNSNQPQH

clone size: -
V gene: TRBV25-1
J gene: TRBJ2-1
CDR3 protein: ATGGDEQF

clone size: few
V gene: TRBV20-1
J gene: TRBJ2-1
CDR3 protein: SAFSSGRVNEQF

clone size: -
V gene: TRBV5-1
J gene: TRBJ2-1
CDR3 protein: ASSSAGTSVRNEQF

clone size: few
V gene: TRBV6-5
J gene: TRBJ2-5
CDR3 protein: ASSLGLATQETQY

clone size: many
V gene: TRBV7-3
J gene: TRBJ2-2
CDR3 protein: ASSPKRDRAAGELF

clone size: -
V gene: TRBV20-1
J gene: TRBJ2-3
CDR3 protein: SARDEGLQDTQY

clone size: -
V gene: TRBV5-1
J gene: TRBJ2-3
CDR3 protein: ASQVTGGAAPDTQY

clone size: many
V gene: TRBV5-1
J gene: TRBJ2-7
CDR3 protein: ASSFGDWSSYEQY

clone size: -
V gene: TRBV7-7
J gene: TRBJ2-3
CDR3 protein: ASSLTSGRTQTQY

clone size: -
V gene: TRBV5-5
J gene: TRBJ1-3
CDR3 protein: ASSLWDTIY

clone size: few
V gene: TRBV27
J gene: TRBJ1-5
CDR3 protein: ASSFWGDRQPQH

clone size: -
V gene: TRBV20-1
J gene: TRBJ1-1
CDR3 protein: SATQDAGTEAF

clone size: -
V gene: TRBV20-1
J gene: TRBJ2-5
CDR3 protein: SARAPGLALSQY

clone size: -
V gene: TRBV7-8
J gene: TRBJ2-3
CDR3 protein: ASSLLATVTDTQY

clone size: few
V gene: TRBV6-5
J gene: TRBJ1-2
CDR3 protein: ASSYGASRRRNYGYT

clone size: few
V gene: TRBV6-5
J gene: TRBJ2-2
CDR3 protein: ASSYFGDTGELF

clone size: many
V gene: TRBV5-1
J gene: TRBJ2-1
CDR3 protein: ASSSGGLYNEQF

clone size: few
V gene: TRBV10-3
J gene: TRBJ2-3
CDR3 protein: AIRSGGAGDTQY

clone size: -
V gene: TRBV24-1
J gene: TRBJ2-3
CDR3 protein: ATSPSGNIDTQY

clone size: few
V gene: TRBV12-3/TRBV12-4
J gene: TRBJ2-5
CDR3 protein: ASSLPPRGQGTQY

clone size: once
V gene: TRBV7-2
J gene: TRBJ2-5
CDR3 protein: ATSWTSVETQY

clone size: few
V gene: TRBV20-1
J gene: TRBJ1-6
CDR3 protein: SAGENRAYNSPLH